This entry is about one TCR beta chain. As yet, its antigen is unknown. This record belongs to a study of cytomegalovirus exposure and HLA in healthy donors. The study, taken as a whole, reports: V segments that were indistinguishable, TRBV6-2 and TRBV6-3 among them, were omitted from analysis.

It was with 60 Vbeta and 13 Jbeta primers that the PCR ran. Clones were read by immunoSEQ multiplex PCR, and TCRdb kept only the in-frame ones, dropping some. The data show 210,000 or so clones, about 85% seen once. J lost 6 bases, V lost 9 bases, and 12 bases had no gene match. The CDR3 is 15 amino acids. Looked up from germline, CDR1 is SGHNT and CDR2 is YYREEE (reference sequence). Specimen: PBMCs. The receptor's source is a human donor in good health. The chain combines TRBV5-4 with TRBJ2-7; 13 nucleotides match TRBD2. The CDR3 coding sequence is TGTGCCAACCCTAGGACTAGCGGGAGTTCTAGCGAGCAGTACTTC. Protein product: CANPRTSGSSSEQYF.